The next 23 T cell receptor beta chains were all read from a single sample in a study of blood T cell repertoires in COVID-19. Sequenced by immunoSEQ multiplex PCR; TCRdb stores in-frame clones only, minus some. The profile shows some 290,000 clones, approximately 87% of them singletons. The sample consisted of peripheral blood. The receptors here all came from a woman aged 30 to 39 with COVID-19, enrolled during active disease.

There are a few counts of this clone. The gene calls are TRBV18 and TRBJ2-1, with D perhaps matching TRBD1 (6 bases). There are 17 residues in the CDR3. In germline, CDR1 is KGHSH, CDR2 LQKENI. The V end lost 3 bases, the J end lost 3 bases, and 18 bases lay between the germline ends. The CDR3 sequence is CASSPIGGMGIYNEQFF. CDR3 bases: TGTGCCAGCTCACCCATAGGGGGAATGGGAATCTACAATGAGCAGTTCTTC.

This rearrangement joins TRBV28 to TRBJ2-7; TRBD1 matches 9 bases. Germline lookup yields CDR1 MDHEN and CDR2 SYDVKM. Trimming at V came to 5 bases and at J to 9 bases, leaving 11 bases not matched to a gene. This CDR3 has 14 residues. CDR3 bases: TGTGCCAGCAGTAGTGGGACAGGGTGGTTTGGGCAGTACTTC. It encodes CASSSGTGWFGQYF.

The J gene is TRBJ2-1, the V gene TRBV4-2, with a possible D match to TRBD2 (5 bases). Trimming removed 1 base from V and 10 bases from J, with 11 bases in between. Germline CDR1 LGHNA, CDR2 YNFKEQ. The CDR3 loop spans 13 amino acids. CDR3 residues: CASSQGLPGEQFF. CDR3 nucleotide sequence: TGTGCCAGCAGCCAAGGACTCCCGGGGGAGCAGTTCTTC.

This chain joins TRBV6-1 and TRBJ2-7, with TRBD2 matching 12 bases. This CDR3 spans 16 amino acids. J was trimmed by 3 bases and V by 1 base; bases with no gene match: 4. In germline, CDR1 is MNHNS, CDR2 SASEGT. The CDR3 coding sequence is TGTGCCAGCAGTGAAGGACTAGCGGGAGACATCTACGAGCAGTACTTC. Its protein product is CASSEGLAGDIYEQYF.

CDR3 bases: TGTGCCAGCAGCCAAGTTGTCAGGGAGGGCACTGAAGCTTTCTTT. Translation gives CASSQVVREGTEAFF. The chain is built from TRBV4-2 and TRBJ1-1; a weak D match, TRBD1 (5 bases). The V gene lost 1 base and the J gene lost 4 bases, with 13 bases spanning the gap. CDR3 size: 15 residues. CDR1 LGHNA and CDR2 YNFKEQ come from the germline V gene.

The chain carries TRBV6-5 and TRBJ1-1, with 8 bases aligning to TRBD1. V lost 0 bases and J lost 10; bases outside the gene matches: 4. The germline gives CDR1 MNHEY, CDR2 SVGAGI. The CDR3 covers 13 residues. CDR3 loop: CASSYSQGAVAFF. CDR3 nucleotides: TGTGCCAGCAGTTACTCTCAGGGGGCTGTAGCTTTCTTT.

The V gene is TRBV11-2, the J gene TRBJ2-1; 7 bases are shared with TRBD1. This CDR3 is built from 15 residues. Germline V lookup: CDR1 SGHAT, CDR2 FQNNGV. The ends lost 2 bases at V and 5 bases at J; junction bases unmatched: 6. This CDR3 reads CASSLPDREHNEQFF. CDR3 coding DNA: TGTGCCAGCAGCTTACCCGACAGGGAACACAATGAGCAGTTCTTC.

The V gene is TRBV13, the J gene TRBJ1-1; 8 nucleotides match TRBD1. This CDR3 contains 13 residues. The J segment lost 4 bases and the V segment lost 5 bases, leaving 3 bases of the junction unmatched. Germline CDR1 and CDR2: PRHDT and FYEKMQ (reference sequence). Written as DNA, the CDR3 is TGTGCCAGCAGCCGCGACAGGGGCACTGAAGCTTTCTTT. As protein: CASSRDRGTEAFF.

The rearrangement joins TRBV25-1 to TRBJ1-2, with 7 bases aligning to TRBD1. After removal of 2 bases from V and 1 base from J, the junction contained 7 bases not matched to a gene. Germline CDR1 reads MGHDK; CDR2 reads SYGVNS. The CDR3 consists of 16 residues. The CDR3 DNA follows: TGTGCCAGCAGTGAAAGAGGACAGGTCGGTAACTATGGCTACACCTTC. It encodes CASSERGQVGNYGYTF.

The chain couples TRBV6-5 to TRBJ2-1; unclear D gene. V was pared by 6 bases and J by 5 bases, with 8 bases between. The CDR3 runs 12 residues. Germline-derived CDR1 and CDR2 are MNHEY and SVGAGI. CDR3: CASRPSNNEQFF. CDR3 nucleotides: TGTGCCAGCAGGCCCTCTAACAATGAGCAGTTCTTC.

The J gene is TRBJ1-5, the V gene TRBV6-5; 10 bases map to TRBD1. Germline loops: CDR1 MNHEY, CDR2 SVGAGI. V was clipped by 5 bases and J by 4 bases; unmatched bases: 5. This CDR3 spans 15 amino acids. This chain's CDR3 is CASSPTGGLNQPQHF. CDR3 sequence (DNA): TGTGCCAGCAGTCCGACAGGGGGCCTTAATCAGCCCCAGCATTTT.

This clone was observed a handful of times. This sequence joins TRBV5-4 and TRBJ2-7; D uncertain. Germline CDR1 SGHNT, CDR2 YYREEE (reference sequence). This CDR3 comprises 13 residues. V gave up 0 bases and J gave up 0 bases, with 4 bases separating them. CDR3 nucleotide sequence: TGTGCCAGCAGCTTGGTCAGCTCCTACGAGCAGTACTTC. Its translation: CASSLVSSYEQYF.

The chain carries TRBV7-6 and TRBJ2-1; 15 nucleotides agree with TRBD2. CDR1 is SGHVS, CDR2 FNYEAQ, per germline. The CDR3 has 18 amino acids. V was clipped by 4 bases and J by 0 bases; unmatched bases: 4. The CDR3 spells CASSSGTSGGSSYNEQFF. The CDR3 DNA reads as TGTGCCAGCAGCTCCGGGACTAGCGGGGGGAGCTCCTACAATGAGCAGTTCTTC.

This sequence joins TRBV5-1 and TRBJ1-1, with 7 bases that match TRBD1. J lost 1 base, V lost 5 bases, and 8 bases had no gene match. This CDR3 region has 15 residues. Germline lookup yields CDR1 SGHRS and CDR2 YFSETQ. The CDR3 DNA reads TGCGCCAGCAGACTGTCCGGGACAGAGAACACTGAAGCTTTCTTT. Translation gives CASRLSGTENTEAFF.

The rearrangement uses TRBV4-2 and TRBJ1-1; D not certain. The CDR3 loop spans 13 amino acids. V was shortened by 1 base and J by 4 bases, with 7 bases between the two germline ends. Germline V gives CDR1 LGHNA, CDR2 YNFKEQ. Written as DNA, the CDR3 is TGTGCCAGCAGCCAAGGCGGGAGCACTGAAGCTTTCTTT. Its protein is CASSQGGSTEAFF.

This sequence joins TRBV7-8 and TRBJ1-1, with 9 bases matching TRBD1. With V trimmed by 5 bases and J by 4 bases, 8 bases remained unmatched. CDR1 SGHVS and CDR2 FQNEAQ come from the germline V gene. The CDR3 totals 15 residues. This CDR3 reads CASSQDRGWSTEAFF. CDR3 sequence (DNA): TGTGCCAGCAGCCAGGACAGGGGATGGAGCACTGAAGCTTTCTTT.

The chain carries TRBV19 and TRBJ1-6; TRBD1 might be the D (6 bases). CDR1 and CDR2 from the germline V gene are LNHDA and SQIVND (reference sequence). Trimming cost V 4 bases and J 10 bases, with 17 bases left between them. The CDR3 sequence is 15 residues long. The CDR3 DNA reads TGTGCCAGTAGTAGGGCACAGGGCCTGGGATCACCCCTCCACTTT. Residues: CASSRAQGLGSPLHF.

V and J are TRBV29-1 and TRBJ1-1; possible D gene TRBD1, 5 bases. The CDR3 contains 13 residues. The V gene lost 6 bases and the J gene lost 0 bases, with 11 bases spanning the gap. Germline loops: CDR1 SQVTM, CDR2 ANQGSEA. The CDR3 coding sequence is TGCAGCGTCCTGACAGACCTGAACACTGAAGCTTTCTTT. Translated: CSVLTDLNTEAFF.

The CDR3 is CASRKPLTGTYGYTF. The CDR3 region has the DNA TGTGCCAGCAGAAAGCCTCTGACAGGGACTTATGGCTACACCTTC. This chain uses TRBV28 with TRBJ1-2, with 7 bases lining up with TRBD1. The CDR3 is 15 residues long. The germline V gene has CDR1 MDHEN and CDR2 SYDVKM. J gave up 5 bases and V 6 bases, and 12 bases lay outside the gene matches.

V is TRBV5-1 and J is TRBJ1-1; D may be TRBD1 (5 bases). From germline, CDR1 is SGHRS and CDR2 YFSETQ. The length of the CDR3 is 13 residues. V was trimmed by 0 bases and J by 7 bases, leaving 10 bases between them. CDR3 amino acids: CASSLGGRGEAFF. For the CDR3, the DNA is TGCGCCAGCAGCTTGGGAGGAAGGGGTGAAGCTTTCTTT.

This clone was counted once. The chain is built from TRBV5-1 and TRBJ1-6; D possibly corresponds to TRBD1 (5 bases). In germline, CDR1 is SGHRS, CDR2 YFSETQ. The germline V and J ends were trimmed by 4 bases and 3 bases, with 8 bases remaining between them. This CDR3 spans 14 amino acids. In DNA form, the CDR3 reads TGCGCCAGCAGCCCAGGGAACTATAATTCACCCCTCCACTTT. Its protein product is CASSPGNYNSPLHF. The variable domain in full, completed from reference TRBV5-1 and TRBJ1-6, reads KAGVTQTPRYLIKTRGQQVTLSCSPISGHRSVSWYQQTPGQGLQFLFEYFSETQRNKGNFPGRFSGRQFSNSRSEMNVSTLELGDSALYLCASSPGNYNSPLHFGNGTRLTVT.

This chain connects TRBV5-1 to TRBJ1-2; D may be TRBD1 (6 bases). V was clipped by 0 bases and J by 4 bases, with 13 bases between them. Germline-derived CDR1 and CDR2 are SGHRS and YFSETQ. The CDR3 spans 15 residues. The CDR3 DNA follows: TGCGCCAGCAGCTTGGGGAACAGGGAACTCTATGGCTACACCTTC. Its translation is CASSLGNRELYGYTF.

J is TRBJ2-7 and V is TRBV7-9; 7 nucleotides match TRBD1. From germline, CDR1 is SEHNR and CDR2 FQNEAQ (reference sequence). The V segment lost 5 bases and the J segment 1 base; nucleotides outside the gene matches: 8. The CDR3 runs 15 residues. CDR3 region: CASSKYRDRSYEQYF. CDR3 DNA sequence: TGTGCCAGCAGCAAATACCGGGACAGATCCTACGAGCAGTACTTC.